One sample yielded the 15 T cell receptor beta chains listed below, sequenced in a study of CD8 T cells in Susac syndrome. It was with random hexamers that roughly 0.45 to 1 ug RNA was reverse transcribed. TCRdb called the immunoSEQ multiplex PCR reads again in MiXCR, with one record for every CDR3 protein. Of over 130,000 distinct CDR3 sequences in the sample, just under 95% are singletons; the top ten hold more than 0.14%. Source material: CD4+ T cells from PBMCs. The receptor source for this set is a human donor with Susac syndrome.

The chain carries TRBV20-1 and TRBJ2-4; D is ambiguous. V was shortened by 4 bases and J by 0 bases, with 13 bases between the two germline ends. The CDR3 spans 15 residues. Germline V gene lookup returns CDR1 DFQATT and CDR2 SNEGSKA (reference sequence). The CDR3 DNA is TGCAGTGCTATCCCCAGAGGCTTAGCCAAAAACATTCAGTACTTC. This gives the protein CSAIPRGLAKNIQYF.

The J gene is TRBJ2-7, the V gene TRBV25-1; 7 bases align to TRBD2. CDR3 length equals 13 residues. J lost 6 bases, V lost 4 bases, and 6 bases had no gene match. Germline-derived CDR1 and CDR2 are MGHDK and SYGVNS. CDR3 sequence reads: CASSVTSTSEQYF. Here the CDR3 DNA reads TGTGCCAGCAGTGTGACTAGCACGTCCGAGCAGTACTTC.

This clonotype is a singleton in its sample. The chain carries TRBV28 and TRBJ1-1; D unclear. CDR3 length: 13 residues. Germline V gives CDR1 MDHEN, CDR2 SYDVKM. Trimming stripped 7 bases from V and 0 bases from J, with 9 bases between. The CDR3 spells CASITGMNTEAFF. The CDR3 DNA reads TGTGCCAGCATAACGGGGATGAACACTGAAGCTTTCTTT.

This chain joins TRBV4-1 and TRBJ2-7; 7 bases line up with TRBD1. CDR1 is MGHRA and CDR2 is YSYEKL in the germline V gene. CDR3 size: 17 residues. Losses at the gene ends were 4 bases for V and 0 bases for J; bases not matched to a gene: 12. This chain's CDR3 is CASSPLEHRGSSYEQYF. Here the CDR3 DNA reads TGCGCCAGCAGCCCCTTAGAGCACAGGGGTTCCTCCTACGAGCAGTACTTC.

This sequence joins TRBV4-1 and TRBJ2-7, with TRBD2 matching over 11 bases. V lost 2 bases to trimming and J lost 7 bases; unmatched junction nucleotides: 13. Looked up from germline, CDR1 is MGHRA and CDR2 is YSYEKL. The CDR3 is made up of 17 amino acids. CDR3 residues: CASSQLGASGRSREQYF. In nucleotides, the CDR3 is TGCGCCAGCAGCCAACTGGGGGCTAGCGGGAGGTCAAGGGAGCAGTACTTC.

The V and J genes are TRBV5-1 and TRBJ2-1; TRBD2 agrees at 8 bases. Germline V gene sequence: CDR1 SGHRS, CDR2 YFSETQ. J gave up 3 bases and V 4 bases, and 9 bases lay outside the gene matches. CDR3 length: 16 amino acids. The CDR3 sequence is CASSLLTGTSYNEQFF. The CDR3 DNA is TGCGCCAGCAGCCTCCTTACCGGGACTAGCTACAATGAGCAGTTCTTC.

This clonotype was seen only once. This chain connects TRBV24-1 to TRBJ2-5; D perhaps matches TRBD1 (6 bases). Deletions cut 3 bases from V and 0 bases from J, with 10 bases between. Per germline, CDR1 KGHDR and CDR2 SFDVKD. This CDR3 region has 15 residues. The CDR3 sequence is CATSDPTGHQETQYF. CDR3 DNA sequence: TGTGCCACCAGTGATCCCACAGGGCACCAAGAGACCCAGTACTTC.

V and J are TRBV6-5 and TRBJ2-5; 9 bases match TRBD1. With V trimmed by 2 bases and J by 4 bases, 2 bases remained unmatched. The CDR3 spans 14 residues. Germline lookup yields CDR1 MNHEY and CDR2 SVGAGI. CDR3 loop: CASSYAGQGETQYF. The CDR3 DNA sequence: TGTGCCAGCAGTTACGCGGGACAGGGAGAGACCCAGTACTTC.

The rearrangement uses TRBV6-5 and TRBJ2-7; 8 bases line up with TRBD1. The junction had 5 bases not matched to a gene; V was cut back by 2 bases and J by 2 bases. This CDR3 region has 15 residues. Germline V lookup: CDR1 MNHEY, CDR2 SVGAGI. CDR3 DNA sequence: TGTGCCAGCAGTTACGTACAGGGGGTCGCCTACGAGCAGTACTTC. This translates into CASSYVQGVAYEQYF.

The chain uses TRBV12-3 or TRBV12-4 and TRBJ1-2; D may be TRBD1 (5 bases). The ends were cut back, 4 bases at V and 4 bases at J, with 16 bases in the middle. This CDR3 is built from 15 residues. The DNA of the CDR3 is TGTGCCAGCAGTTCCCTTCGGAGGGGTATCTATGGCTACACCTTC. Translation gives CASSSLRRGIYGYTF.

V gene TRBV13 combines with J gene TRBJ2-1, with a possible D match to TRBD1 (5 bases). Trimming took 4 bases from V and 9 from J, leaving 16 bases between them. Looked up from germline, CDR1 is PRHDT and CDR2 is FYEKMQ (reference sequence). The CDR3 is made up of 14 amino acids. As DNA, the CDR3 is TGTGCCAGCAGCTCCAGGGTAGTCCTGGGTGAGCAGTTCTTC. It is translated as CASSSRVVLGEQFF.

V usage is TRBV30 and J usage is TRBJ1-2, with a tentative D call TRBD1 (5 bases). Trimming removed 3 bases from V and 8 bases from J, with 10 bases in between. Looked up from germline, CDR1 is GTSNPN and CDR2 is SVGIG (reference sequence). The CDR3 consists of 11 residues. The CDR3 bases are TGTGCCTGGAGGCCAAGGGGAGGCTACACCTTC. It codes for CAWRPRGGYTF.

The CDR3 bases are TGTGCCAGCAGTTACCGGGACAGGGGGGAACCGTACTTC. Amino acid sequence: CASSYRDRGEPYF. J is TRBJ2-7 and V is TRBV12-3 or TRBV12-4, with TRBD1 matching 11 bases. After removal of 4 bases from V and 12 bases from J, the junction contained 8 bases not matched to a gene. The length of the CDR3 is 13 residues.

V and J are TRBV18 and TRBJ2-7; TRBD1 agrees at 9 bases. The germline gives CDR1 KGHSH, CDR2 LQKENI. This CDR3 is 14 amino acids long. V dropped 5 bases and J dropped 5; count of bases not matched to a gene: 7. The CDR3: CASSSRTGVDEQYF. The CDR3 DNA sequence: TGTGCCAGCTCATCACGGACAGGGGTGGACGAGCAGTACTTC. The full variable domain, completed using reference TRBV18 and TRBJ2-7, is NAGVMQNPRHLVRRRGQEARLRCSPMKGHSHVYWYRQLPEEGLKFMVYLQKENIIDESGMPKERFSAEFPKEGPSILRIQQVVRGDSAAYFCASSSRTGVDEQYFGPGTRLTVT.

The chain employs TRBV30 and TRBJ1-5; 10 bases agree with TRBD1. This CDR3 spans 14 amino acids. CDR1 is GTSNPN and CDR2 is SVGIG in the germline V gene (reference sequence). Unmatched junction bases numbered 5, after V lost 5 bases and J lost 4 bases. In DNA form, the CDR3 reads TGTGCCTGGGGCCGGGACAGGGGAAATCAGCCCCAGCATTTT. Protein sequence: CAWGRDRGNQPQHF.